This T cell receptor (beta chain) was captured by sequencing in a study of CD4 T cells in relation to SARS-CoV-2 and coronaviruses. The protocol was immunoSEQ multiplex PCR, while the TCRdb copy is restricted to in-frame clones and leaves out a portion. This table has tens of thousands of clones, 70% to 90% appearing once. Study findings and constraints: No crossreactivity against non-spike viral proteins was tested here. Roughly 65% of donors had memory CD4+ clonotypes crossrecognizing SARS-CoV-2 and common cold coronavirus spike.

Per the germline V gene, CDR1 is SQVTM and CDR2 is ANQGSEA. CDR3 length: 15 amino acids. V gave up 5 bases and J gave up 0 bases, with 15 bases separating them. The table lists this clone with a few counts. Antigen: not known. Material: memory CD4+ T cells from PBMCs. The receptor was isolated from an adult with COVID-19. The chain couples TRBV29-1 to TRBJ2-3; no firm D call. The CDR3 region is CSVRAGFRSTDTQYF. Written as DNA, the CDR3 is TGCAGCGTTAGAGCAGGCTTCCGCAGCACAGATACGCAGTATTTT.